Listed below are T cell receptor beta chains from one sample, sequenced in a study of T cell clones after liver transplantation. TCRdb's table, derived via immunoSEQ multiplex PCR, lists solely in-frame clones and lacks some. The table has about 53,000 clones, about four fifths seen once. The source was CD4+ T cells from blood, collected before liver transplant. Receptor source: a human donor who received a liver transplant. CDR3s include the opening cysteine and the closing phenylalanine or tryptophan. The D gene is left open where the match is weak. Not every row has a clone size; where given, it reads once, few, many or a size class.

V: TRBV18
D: TRBD1
size: -
J: TRBJ1-1
CDR3: CASSSLGQGQGTEAFF
DNA: TGTGCCAGCTCATCCCTCGGACAGGGCCAGGGTACTGAAGCTTTCTTT

V: TRBV4-3
D: -
size: -
J: TRBJ2-2
CDR3: CASGRSGGGTGELFF
DNA: TGCGCCAGCGGGAGATCAGGGGGAGGAACCGGGGAGCTGTTTTTT

V: TRBV28
D: -
size: once
J: TRBJ1-4
CDR3: CASRSNEKLFF
DNA: TGTGCCAGCAGATCCAATGAAAAACTGTTTTTT

V: TRBV5-1
D: -
size: -
J: TRBJ1-6
CDR3: CASSWGRGNSPLHF
DNA: TGCGCCAGCAGCTGGGGGCGCGGAAATTCACCCCTCCACTTT

V: TRBV10-3
D: -
size: -
J: TRBJ2-6
CDR3: CAISEIVQAGANVLTF
DNA: TGTGCCATCAGTGAAATAGTCCAGGCTGGGGCCAACGTCCTGACTTTC

V: TRBV11-3
D: -
size: once
J: TRBJ1-2
CDR3: CASSLESSYGYTF
DNA: TGTGCCAGCAGCTTAGAGTCCAGCTATGGCTACACCTTC

V: TRBV10-3
D: -
size: -
J: TRBJ1-4
CDR3: CAISSRGNEKLFF
DNA: TGTGCCATCAGTTCCCGGGGGAACGAAAAACTGTTTTTT

V: TRBV5-5
D: -
size: few
J: TRBJ1-2
CDR3: CASHLGYTDGYTF
DNA: TGTGCCAGCCACTTGGGATATACTGATGGCTACACCTTC

V: TRBV6-1
D: -
size: -
J: TRBJ2-7
CDR3: CASTEWGAYEQYF
DNA: TGTGCCAGCACCGAATGGGGAGCCTACGAGCAGTACTTC

V: TRBV19
D: TRBD2
size: -
J: TRBJ2-7
CDR3: CASSLASGRGTYEQYF
DNA: TGTGCCAGTAGTCTCGCCAGCGGGAGGGGAACCTACGAGCAGTACTTC

V: TRBV11-2
D: TRBD1
size: -
J: TRBJ1-1
CDR3: CASSPLRGQRSLNTEAFF
DNA: TGTGCCAGCAGTCCACTACGGGGACAGCGCTCCTTGAACACTGAAGCTTTCTTT

V: TRBV27
D: -
size: -
J: TRBJ2-3
CDR3: CASMKGDTDTQYF
DNA: TGTGCCAGCATGAAGGGAGACACAGATACGCAGTATTTT

V: TRBV23-1
D: -
size: -
J: TRBJ2-6
CDR3: CASRKIRDWAGANVLTF
DNA: TGCGCCAGCAGAAAGATCCGGGACTGGGCTGGGGCCAACGTCCTGACTTTC

V: TRBV7-3
D: -
size: few
J: TRBJ1-1
CDR3: CASSLWQNTEAFF
DNA: TGTGCCAGCAGCTTATGGCAGAACACTGAAGCTTTCTTT

V: TRBV7-7
D: -
size: -
J: TRBJ2-5
CDR3: CASSPRQVGETQYF
DNA: TGTGCTAGCAGCCCTCGCCAGGTTGGGGAGACCCAGTACTTC